The clone carrying this T cell receptor (beta chain) was picked up one time. What it binds is not known. This record belongs to a study of cytomegalovirus exposure and HLA in healthy donors. Whole-study results and caveats: There were some public TCRs occurring in many donors, but most TCR sequences were rare. Specific recognition of CMV antigens was confirmed in vitro for a few chains (all CMV-associated).

TCRdb keeps only in-frame clones here, not all; method: immunoSEQ multiplex PCR. The sample lists approximately 99,000 clones; around 85% were seen once. The sample was PBMCs. This clonotype was obtained from a young woman in good health and CMV-seronegative.

Here the CDR3 reads CASSQEPHQPQHF. The CDR3 coding sequence is TGTGCCAGCAGCCAAGAACCACACCAGCCCCAGCATTTT. The V and J genes are TRBV4-2 and TRBJ1-5, with D hard to call. The CDR3 loop spans 13 amino acids. The V gene's germline CDR1 is LGHNA and CDR2 YNFKEQ. With 0 bases removed from V and 7 bases from J, the gap between germline ends came to 7 bases.